What follows are 26 T cell receptor beta chains derived from one specimen sequenced in a study of blood T cell repertoires in COVID-19. Only in-frame clones appear in the TCRdb table, and some are missing; sequencing was by immunoSEQ multiplex PCR. The sample records some 200,000 clones, 85% being singletons. Sequenced sample: peripheral blood. Source of these receptors: a woman aged 70 to 79 with COVID-19, enrolled during active disease.

The chain uses TRBV2 and TRBJ1-2; no definite D call. Germline loops: CDR1 SNHLY, CDR2 FYNNEI. This CDR3 spans 15 amino acids. Trimming took off 1 base at V and 4 bases at J, with 13 bases between the two ends. CDR3 DNA: TGTGCCAGCAGTGAAGAGCGGCCAGGAAGCTATGGCTACACCTTC. Protein product: CASSEERPGSYGYTF. Filled out from reference TRBV2 and TRBJ1-2, the complete variable domain reads EPEVTQTPSHQVTQMGQEVILRCVPISNHLYFYWYRQILGQKVEFLVSFYNNEISEKSEIFDDQFSVERPDGSNFTLKIRSTKLEDSAMYFCASSEERPGSYGYTFGSGTRLTVV.

This clone was counted between two and nine times. The gene calls are TRBV19 and TRBJ2-7; a possible D gene is TRBD2 (5 bases). Germline V lookup: CDR1 LNHDA, CDR2 SQIVND (reference sequence). V was trimmed by 2 bases and J by 2 bases, leaving 13 bases between them. The CDR3 covers 15 residues. The DNA of the CDR3 is TGTGCCAGTAGTATATTAGGTCGCGGGCCCTACGAGCAGTACTTC. Translated: CASSILGRGPYEQYF.

The chain links TRBV7-2 to TRBJ1-2; weak D call: TRBD1 (6 bases). CDR1 and CDR2 from the germline V gene are SGHTA and FQGNSA. The germline V and J ends were trimmed by 1 base and 8 bases, with 11 bases remaining between them. The CDR3 is 13 amino acids. The CDR3 coding sequence is TGTGCCAGCAGCTTAGGCCTGCAGGGGGGCTACACCTTC. Protein sequence: CASSLGLQGGYTF.

The gene calls are TRBV5-4 and TRBJ2-2; tentative D call: TRBD2 (6 bases). V lost 4 bases, J lost 1 base, and 11 bases lay in between. Per germline, CDR1 SGHNT and CDR2 YYREEE (reference sequence). CDR3 size: 15 residues. The CDR3 bases are TGTGCCAGCAGCCTAGGCGGGGTGAACACCGGGGAGCTGTTTTTT. Encoded protein: CASSLGGVNTGELFF.

The V gene is TRBV18, the J gene TRBJ1-4; TRBD1 matches at 10 bases. The germline V gene has CDR1 KGHSH and CDR2 LQKENI. Losses at the gene ends were 3 bases for V and 8 bases for J; bases not matched to a gene: 3. This CDR3 contains 14 residues. In DNA form, the CDR3 reads TGTGCCAGCTCACCCGGGACAGGGGACGAAAAACTGTTTTTT. Encoded protein: CASSPGTGDEKLFF. The full variable domain, completed using reference TRBV18 and TRBJ1-4, is NAGVMQNPRHLVRRRGQEARLRCSPMKGHSHVYWYRQLPEEGLKFMVYLQKENIIDESGMPKERFSAEFPKEGPSILRIQQVVRGDSAAYFCASSPGTGDEKLFFGSGTQLSVL.

The V and J genes are TRBV27 and TRBJ1-5; TRBD1 aligns across 9 bases. V lost 6 bases and J lost 7; bases outside the gene matches: 13. Germline V gene sequence: CDR1 MNHEY, CDR2 SMNVEV (reference sequence). CDR3 length: 16 amino acids. The CDR3 loop is CASSTGTGIGEQPQHF. CDR3 nucleotide sequence: TGTGCCAGCAGCACAGGGACAGGGATCGGAGAGCAGCCCCAGCATTTT.

The V call is TRBV7-2, the J call TRBJ2-5, with no clear D. Germline V gene sequence: CDR1 SGHTA, CDR2 FQGNSA. The CDR3 has 12 residues. With 4 bases removed from V and 1 base from J, the gap between germline ends came to 4 bases. This CDR3 reads CASSSSQETQYF. CDR3 DNA sequence: TGTGCCAGCAGCTCCAGCCAAGAGACCCAGTACTTC.

V gene TRBV27 combines with J gene TRBJ1-2; 12 bases fit TRBD1. The CDR3 totals 16 residues. Germline CDR1 MNHEY, CDR2 SMNVEV (reference sequence). Germline trimming cut 4 bases from V and 7 bases from J; bases unmatched to any gene: 10. This CDR3 reads CASSSNRDRGRGGYTF. The CDR3 DNA is TGTGCCAGCAGTTCCAACCGGGACAGGGGGCGTGGTGGCTACACCTTC.

V usage is TRBV5-4 and J usage is TRBJ2-3, with D perhaps TRBD2 (8 bases). The germline V gene encodes CDR1 SGHNT and CDR2 YYREEE (reference sequence). The germline V and J ends were trimmed by 4 bases and 7 bases, with 22 bases remaining between them. The CDR3 is made up of 16 amino acids. The CDR3 DNA reads TGTGCCAGCAGCCCCGAGGGGGCGGGGGGCCTAAATACGCAGTATTTT. It yields the protein CASSPEGAGGLNTQYF. The whole variable domain, filled in from reference TRBV5-4 and TRBJ2-3, reads ETGVTQSPTHLIKTRGQQVTLRCSSQSGHNTVSWYQQALGQGPQFIFQYYREEENGRGNFPPRFSGLQFPNYSSELNVNALELDDSALYLCASSPEGAGGLNTQYFGPGTRLTVL.

This chain connects TRBV12-3 or TRBV12-4 to TRBJ1-4, with 7 bases lining up with TRBD1. The CDR3 spans 13 residues. Trimming at V came to 7 bases and at J to 3 bases, leaving 2 bases not matched to a gene. This CDR3 is CASTGTANEKLFF. As DNA, the CDR3 is TGTGCCAGCACCGGGACAGCTAATGAAAAACTGTTTTTT.

In DNA, the CDR3 is TGTGCCAGCAGCGTAAAGAGTGGCTCCGGGACTAGCGGGGGGGCCGGGGAGACCCAGTACTTC. This encodes CASSVKSGSGTSGGAGETQYF. This chain links TRBV9 with TRBJ2-5; 16 bases are shared with TRBD2. CDR1 and CDR2 (germline): SGDLS, YYNGEE. CDR3 size: 21 residues. Unmatched junction bases numbered 17, after V lost 1 base and J lost 5 bases.

The gene calls are TRBV6-5 and TRBJ1-1, with 9 bases fitting TRBD1. This CDR3 spans 15 amino acids. Germline assignment: CDR1 MNHEY and CDR2 SVGAGI. The ends lost 6 bases at V and 3 bases at J; junction bases unmatched: 8. The CDR3 spells CASRQQGARDTEAFF. The CDR3 DNA follows: TGTGCCAGCAGACAACAGGGGGCTAGGGACACTGAAGCTTTCTTT.

This clone was found once. The chain joins TRBV7-2 to TRBJ2-4; TRBD2 is a possible D gene (6 bases). Germline values: CDR1 SGHTA, CDR2 FQGNSA. The CDR3 covers 15 residues. With 0 bases removed from V and 5 bases from J, the gap between germline ends came to 11 bases. The CDR3 sequence is CASSLAGGPQNIQYF. The CDR3 DNA reads as TGTGCCAGCAGCTTAGCGGGAGGCCCCCAAAACATTCAGTACTTC.

V is TRBV19 and J is TRBJ2-1; 9 nucleotides align to TRBD1. J gave up 2 bases and V 8 bases, and 13 bases lay outside the gene matches. Germline V gene data show CDR1 as LNHDA and CDR2 as SQIVND (reference sequence). The CDR3 loop spans 17 amino acids. The CDR3 sequence is CASAGTGKSSAYNEQFF. The DNA of the CDR3 is TGTGCCAGTGCCGGGACAGGGAAATCTAGCGCCTACAATGAGCAGTTCTTC.

The J gene is TRBJ1-1, the V gene TRBV12-3 or TRBV12-4; weak D call: TRBD1 (6 bases). V was clipped by 6 bases and J by 4 bases, with 12 bases between them. The CDR3 is made up of 13 amino acids. The CDR3 sequence is CASRLTQGTEAFF. CDR3 sequence (DNA): TGTGCCAGCAGGCTCACACAGGGCACTGAAGCTTTCTTT.

The rearrangement uses TRBV2 and TRBJ1-6; possible D gene TRBD1, 6 bases. Per the germline V gene, CDR1 is SNHLY and CDR2 is FYNNEI. The CDR3 is 18 residues long. V shed 3 bases and J shed 8 bases, with 23 bases lying between them. CDR3 loop: CASSDPGFVQGPYSPLHF. Here the CDR3 DNA reads TGTGCCAGCAGTGATCCGGGGTTTGTCCAGGGGCCCTATTCACCCCTCCACTTT.

The rearrangement uses TRBV6-6 and TRBJ1-5, with TRBD1 matching 7 bases. J lost 6 bases, V lost 7 bases, and 15 bases had no gene match. This CDR3 region has 16 residues. Germline V gene lookup returns CDR1 MNHNY and CDR2 SVGAGI (reference sequence). The CDR3: CASTQTTGTGGQPQHF. The DNA of the CDR3 is TGTGCCAGCACCCAGACGACAGGGACGGGTGGTCAGCCCCAGCATTTT.

The chain carries TRBV5-4 and TRBJ2-2; D might be TRBD2 (6 bases). Trimming took 4 bases from V and 4 from J, leaving 14 bases between them. The germline V gene encodes CDR1 SGHNT and CDR2 YYREEE (reference sequence). The CDR3 length is 15 residues. Here the CDR3 DNA reads TGTGCCAGCAGCCTTACTAGCCCTCGCACCGGGGAGCTGTTTTTT. Amino acid sequence: CASSLTSPRTGELFF.

CDR3 in amino acids: CASSQAARGRDNEQFF. The CDR3 DNA is TGCGCCAGCAGCCAAGCCGCGAGGGGGAGAGACAATGAGCAGTTCTTC. The chain uses TRBV4-3 and TRBJ2-1; maybe TRBD1 (6 bases). The CDR3 runs to 16 residues. Per germline, CDR1 LGHNA and CDR2 YSLEER. V was pared by 1 base and J by 5 bases, with 15 bases between.

In its sample, this clone was seen a few times. The chain employs TRBV6-5 and TRBJ1-1; a weak D match, TRBD1 (5 bases). The germline CDR1 and CDR2 sequences are MNHEY and SVGAGI. This CDR3 spans 11 amino acids. The V end was cut by 5 bases, the J end by 5 bases, with 6 bases between. This chain's CDR3 is CASSTGTEAFF. The CDR3 nucleotides are TGTGCCAGCAGTACAGGTACTGAAGCTTTCTTT.

In nucleotides, the CDR3 is TGTGCCAGCAGCGTCGGACTAGCGGGCACCACCGGGGAGCTGTTTTTT. The encoded protein is CASSVGLAGTTGELFF. The chain uses TRBV9 and TRBJ2-2; the match to TRBD2 covers 11 bases. J lost 4 bases, V lost 2 bases, and 4 bases had no gene match. The germline V gene encodes CDR1 SGDLS and CDR2 YYNGEE. The CDR3 spans 16 residues.

The V and J genes are TRBV18 and TRBJ2-1, with 8 bases fitting TRBD1. Germline V gives CDR1 KGHSH, CDR2 LQKENI. V was pared by 2 bases and J by 1 base, with 4 bases of the junction left unmatched. This CDR3 has 16 amino acids. CDR3: CASSPGTGGSYNEQFF. The CDR3 DNA sequence: TGTGCCAGCTCACCAGGGACAGGAGGGTCCTACAATGAGCAGTTCTTC.

This clone is a singleton in its sample. This rearrangement joins TRBV10-3 to TRBJ1-4; 10 bases align to TRBD1. The CDR3 spans 15 residues. CDR1 ENHRY and CDR2 SYGVKD come from the germline V gene. Trimming removed 6 bases from V and 8 bases from J; junction bases left unmatched: 9. As DNA, the CDR3 is TGTGCCATCAGACCGGGACAGGGGAAGGGGGAAAAACTGTTTTTT. This gives the protein CAIRPGQGKGEKLFF.

The CDR3 loop is CASGPSSGRGNEQFF. The DNA for the CDR3 is TGTGCTAGTGGTCCTTCCAGCGGGAGGGGCAATGAGCAGTTCTTC. The J gene is TRBJ2-1, the V gene TRBV12-5; 10 bases are a match to TRBD2. Per germline, CDR1 LGHNT and CDR2 FRNRAP. V was pared by 5 bases and J by 6 bases, with 7 bases of the junction left unmatched. This CDR3 is 15 amino acids long. Full variable domain (remainder filled in from reference TRBV12-5 and TRBJ2-1): DARVTQTPRHKVTEMGQEVTMRCQPILGHNTVFWYRQTMMQGLELLAYFRNRAPLDDSGMPKDRFSAEMPDATLATLKIQPSEPRDSAVYFCASGPSSGRGNEQFFGPGTRLTVL.

The chain is built from TRBV4-2 and TRBJ1-6; 8 nucleotides agree with TRBD1. With 3 bases clipped from V and 4 bases from J, the junction kept 2 bases outside the gene matches. The CDR3 runs to 15 residues. CDR1 LGHNA and CDR2 YNFKEQ come from the germline V gene. CDR3 coding DNA: TGTGCCAGCAGCCAGGGGACAGGATATAATTCACCCCTCCACTTT. Amino acids: CASSQGTGYNSPLHF.

CDR3 residues: CASSPSGKQETQYF. In DNA, the CDR3 is TGTGCCAGCTCACCGAGCGGGAAACAAGAGACCCAGTACTTC. V is TRBV18 and J is TRBJ2-5; the match to TRBD2 covers 7 bases. CDR3 length: 14 amino acids. In germline, CDR1 is KGHSH, CDR2 LQKENI. V lost 3 bases, J lost 2 bases, and 3 bases stayed unmatched.